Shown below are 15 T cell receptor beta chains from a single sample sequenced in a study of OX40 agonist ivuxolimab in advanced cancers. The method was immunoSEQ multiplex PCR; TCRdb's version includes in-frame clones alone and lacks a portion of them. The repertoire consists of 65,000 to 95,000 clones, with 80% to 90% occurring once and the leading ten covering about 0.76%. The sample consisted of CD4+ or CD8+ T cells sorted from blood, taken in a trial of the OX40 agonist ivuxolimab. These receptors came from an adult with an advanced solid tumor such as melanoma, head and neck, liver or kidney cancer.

For the CDR3, the DNA is TGCGCCAGCAGCCAACTTCCGTGGCGGGTTTCCTACAATGAGCAGTTCTTC. It translates to CASSQLPWRVSYNEQFF. The rearrangement uses TRBV4-1 and TRBJ2-1, with D possibly matching TRBD2 (5 bases). The CDR3 totals 17 residues. Trimming shortened V by 2 bases and J by 1 base, and 15 bases separated the two germline ends. Per germline, CDR1 MGHRA and CDR2 YSYEKL.

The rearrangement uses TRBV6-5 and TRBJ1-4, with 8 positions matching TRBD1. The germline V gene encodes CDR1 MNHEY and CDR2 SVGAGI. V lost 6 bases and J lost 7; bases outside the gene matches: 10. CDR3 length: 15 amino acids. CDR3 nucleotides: TGTGCCAGCAGGATGACAGGGGCGGGCGGTGAAAAACTGTTTTTT. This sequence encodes CASRMTGAGGEKLFF.

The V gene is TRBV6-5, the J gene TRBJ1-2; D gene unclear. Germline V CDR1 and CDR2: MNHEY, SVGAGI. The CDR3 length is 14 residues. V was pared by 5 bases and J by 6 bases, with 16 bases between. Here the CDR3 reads CASSASRRVDGYTF. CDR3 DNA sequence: TGTGCCAGCAGTGCTTCGCGGAGGGTTGATGGCTACACCTTC.

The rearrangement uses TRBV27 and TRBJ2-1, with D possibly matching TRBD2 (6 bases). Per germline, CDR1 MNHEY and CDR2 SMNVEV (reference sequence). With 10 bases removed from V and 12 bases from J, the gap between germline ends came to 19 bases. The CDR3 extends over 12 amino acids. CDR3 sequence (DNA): TGTGCCATACAGGACTACCGCCAGGTGCAGTTCTTC. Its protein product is CAIQDYRQVQFF.

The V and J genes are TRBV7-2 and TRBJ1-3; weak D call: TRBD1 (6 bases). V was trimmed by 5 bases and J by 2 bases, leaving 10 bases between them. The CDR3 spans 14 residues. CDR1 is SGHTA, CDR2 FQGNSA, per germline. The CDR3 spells CASSQGFAGNTIYF. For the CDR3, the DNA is TGTGCCAGCAGCCAGGGGTTTGCTGGAAACACCATATATTTT.

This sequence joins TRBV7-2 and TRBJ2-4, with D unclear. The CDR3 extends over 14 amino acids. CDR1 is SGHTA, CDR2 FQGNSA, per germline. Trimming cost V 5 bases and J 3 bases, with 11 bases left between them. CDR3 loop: CASSLGWGKNIQYF. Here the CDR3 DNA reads TGTGCCAGCAGCCTAGGGTGGGGCAAAAACATTCAGTACTTC.

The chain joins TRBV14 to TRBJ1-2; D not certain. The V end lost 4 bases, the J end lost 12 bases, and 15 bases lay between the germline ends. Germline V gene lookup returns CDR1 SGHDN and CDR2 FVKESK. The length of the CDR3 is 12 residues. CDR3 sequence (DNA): TGTGCCAGCAGCCTCCCCGGAAGGGTAAACACCTTC. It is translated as CASSLPGRVNTF. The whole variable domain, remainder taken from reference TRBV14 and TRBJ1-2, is EAGVTQFPSHSVIEKGQTVTLRCDPISGHDNLYWYRRVMGKEIKFLLHFVKESKQDESGMPNNRFLAERTGGTYSTLKVQPAELEDSGVYFCASSLPGRVNTFGSGTRLTVV.

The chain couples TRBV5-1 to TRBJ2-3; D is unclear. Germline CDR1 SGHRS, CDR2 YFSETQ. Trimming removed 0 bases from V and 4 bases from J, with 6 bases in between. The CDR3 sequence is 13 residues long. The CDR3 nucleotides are TGCGCCAGCAGCTTGGACTTAGCAGATACGCAGTATTTT. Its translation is CASSLDLADTQYF.

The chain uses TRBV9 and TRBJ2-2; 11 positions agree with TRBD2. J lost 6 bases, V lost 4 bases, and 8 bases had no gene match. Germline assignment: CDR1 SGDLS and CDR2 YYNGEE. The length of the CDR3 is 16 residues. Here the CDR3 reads CASSPMTSGIAGELFF. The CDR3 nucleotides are TGTGCCAGCAGCCCGATGACTAGCGGGATCGCCGGGGAGCTGTTTTTT.

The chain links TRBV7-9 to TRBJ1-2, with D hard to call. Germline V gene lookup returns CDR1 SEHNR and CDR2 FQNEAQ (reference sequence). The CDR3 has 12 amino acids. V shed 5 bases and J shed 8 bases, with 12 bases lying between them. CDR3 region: CASSGESWGYTF. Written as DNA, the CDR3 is TGTGCCAGCAGCGGGGAGAGTTGGGGCTACACCTTC.

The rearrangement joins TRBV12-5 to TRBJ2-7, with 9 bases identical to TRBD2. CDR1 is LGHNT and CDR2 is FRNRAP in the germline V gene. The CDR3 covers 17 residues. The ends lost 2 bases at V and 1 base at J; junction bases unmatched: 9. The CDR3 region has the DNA TGTGCTAGTGGTTTGCGAGTAGCGGGAGCCGATTCCTACGAGCAGTACTTC. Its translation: CASGLRVAGADSYEQYF. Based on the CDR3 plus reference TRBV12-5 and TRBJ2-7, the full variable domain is DARVTQTPRHKVTEMGQEVTMRCQPILGHNTVFWYRQTMMQGLELLAYFRNRAPLDDSGMPKDRFSAEMPDATLATLKIQPSEPRDSAVYFCASGLRVAGADSYEQYFGPGTRLTVT.

Here the CDR3 reads CASSEVQAMNTEAFF. The CDR3 DNA reads TGCGCCAGCAGTGAGGTTCAGGCAATGAACACTGAAGCTTTCTTT. The chain is built from TRBV10-2 and TRBJ1-1, with D unclear. Trimming pared 2 bases from V and 0 bases from J, leaving 10 bases between. CDR1 and CDR2 (germline): WSHSY, SAAADI. CDR3 length: 15 residues.

The CDR3 spells CASAPPRTGGSYEQYF. The CDR3, as DNA: TGTGCCAGCGCCCCCCCTCGGACAGGTGGGTCCTACGAGCAGTACTTC. The chain employs TRBV28 and TRBJ2-7; 7 bases align to TRBD1. The CDR3 is 16 amino acids. V gave up 8 bases and J gave up 1 base; unmatched junction bases: 14. The germline CDR1 and CDR2 sequences are MDHEN and SYDVKM. The full variable domain, in which reference TRBV28 and TRBJ2-7 provide the parts outside the CDR3, is DVKVTQSSRYLVKRTGEKVFLECVQDMDHENMFWYRQDPGLGLRLIYFSYDVKMKEKGDIPEGYSVSREKKERFSLILESASTNQTSMYLCASAPPRTGGSYEQYFGPGTRLTVT.

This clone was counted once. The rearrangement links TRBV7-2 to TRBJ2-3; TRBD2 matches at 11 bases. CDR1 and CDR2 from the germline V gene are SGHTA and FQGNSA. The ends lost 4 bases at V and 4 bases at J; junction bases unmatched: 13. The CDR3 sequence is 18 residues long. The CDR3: CASSSYLPGLADPDTQYF. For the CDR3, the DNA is TGTGCCAGCAGCTCCTACCTTCCGGGACTAGCGGACCCAGATACGCAGTATTTT.

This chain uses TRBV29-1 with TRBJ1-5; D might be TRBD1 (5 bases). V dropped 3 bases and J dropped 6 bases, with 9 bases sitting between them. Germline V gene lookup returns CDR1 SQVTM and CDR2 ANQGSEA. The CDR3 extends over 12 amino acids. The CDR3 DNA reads TGCAGCGTTGAGCGGGGGGGTCAGCCCCAGCATTTT. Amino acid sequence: CSVERGGQPQHF. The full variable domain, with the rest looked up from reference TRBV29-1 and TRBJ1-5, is SAVISQKPSRDICQRGTSLTIQCQVDSQVTMMFWYRQQPGQSLTLIATANQGSEATYESGFVIDKFPISRPNLTFSTLTVSNMSPEDSSIYLCSVERGGQPQHFGDGTRLSIL.